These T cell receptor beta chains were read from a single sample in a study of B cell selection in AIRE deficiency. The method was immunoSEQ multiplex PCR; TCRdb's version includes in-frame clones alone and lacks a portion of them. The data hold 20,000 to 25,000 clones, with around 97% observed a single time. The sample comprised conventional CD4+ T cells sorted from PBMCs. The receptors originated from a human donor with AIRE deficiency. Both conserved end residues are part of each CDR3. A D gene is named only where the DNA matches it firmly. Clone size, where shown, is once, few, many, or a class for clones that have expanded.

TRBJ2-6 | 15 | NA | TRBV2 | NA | TGTGCCAGCAGCGTCGGAGGTTCCGGGGCCAACGTCCTGACTTTC | CASSVGGSGANVLTF
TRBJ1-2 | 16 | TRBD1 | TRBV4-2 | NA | TGTGCCAGCAGCCCCATCGCCCGGACAGGGAACTATGGCTACACCTTC | CASSPIARTGNYGYTF
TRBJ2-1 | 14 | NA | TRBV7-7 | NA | TGTGCCAGCAGCTTAGAAAGCAGGGACGCTGAGCAGTTCTTC | CASSLESRDAEQFF
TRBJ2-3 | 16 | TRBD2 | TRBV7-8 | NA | TGTGCCAGCAGCTTAGACCTAGCGGGAGGGCAAGATACGCAGTATTTT | CASSLDLAGGQDTQYF
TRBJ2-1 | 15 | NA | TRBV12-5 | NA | TGTGCTAGTGGTTTCGGGGGACCACAATACAATGAGCAGTTCTTC | CASGFGGPQYNEQFF
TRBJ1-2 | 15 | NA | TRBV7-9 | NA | TGTGCCAGCAGCTTATTCCCTCCCCCCCACTATGGCTACACCTTC | CASSLFPPPHYGYTF
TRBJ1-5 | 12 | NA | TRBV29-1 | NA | TGCAGCGTGGTCACGGGGAATCAGCCCCAGCATTTT | CSVVTGNQPQHF
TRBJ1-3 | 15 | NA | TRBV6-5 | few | TGTGCCAGCAGTTACTCGATTCAGGGAGGAAACACCATATATTTT | CASSYSIQGGNTIYF
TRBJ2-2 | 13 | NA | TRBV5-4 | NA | TGTGCCAGCAGGGGGCGAAACACCGGGGAGCTGTTTTTT | CASRGRNTGELFF
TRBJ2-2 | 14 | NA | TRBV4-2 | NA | TGTGCCAGCAGCCAAGCAGCGAACACCGGGGAGCTGTTTTTT | CASSQAANTGELFF
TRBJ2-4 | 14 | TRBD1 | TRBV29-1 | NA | TGCAGCGTCGCCCCTGCGGGACAGGGGACTTTCCAGTACTTC | CSVAPAGQGTFQYF
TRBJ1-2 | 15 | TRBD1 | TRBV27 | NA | TGTGCCAGCAGTGACCCCGGGACAGGGGTTCATGGCTACACCTTC | CASSDPGTGVHGYTF
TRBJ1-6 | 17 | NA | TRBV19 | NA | TGTGCCAGTAGTTCTCCCGGGATGAAAGCCTATAATTCACCCCTCCACTTT | CASSSPGMKAYNSPLHF
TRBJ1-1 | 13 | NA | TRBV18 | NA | TGTGCCAGCTCACCACAACAGGGCCCTGAAGCTTTCTTT | CASSPQQGPEAFF
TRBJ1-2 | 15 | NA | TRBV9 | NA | TGTGCCAGCAGCGTATTGGGGGGCACTAACTATGGCTACACCTTC | CASSVLGGTNYGYTF
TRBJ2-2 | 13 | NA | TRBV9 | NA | TGTGCCAGCAGCGTTCCAGGCGCCGGGGAGCTGTTTTTT | CASSVPGAGELFF
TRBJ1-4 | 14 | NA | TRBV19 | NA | TGTGCCAGTTCGAGGTTTCCAACTAATGAAAAACTGTTTTTT | CASSRFPTNEKLFF
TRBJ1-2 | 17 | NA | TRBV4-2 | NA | TGTGCCAGCAGCCAAGTTGGGGGGCGAGACCTTAACTATGGCTACACCTTC | CASSQVGGRDLNYGYTF
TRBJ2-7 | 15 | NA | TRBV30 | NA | TGTGCCTGGAGGCGCCTAGCGTTTAGCTCCTACGAGCAGTACTTC | CAWRRLAFSSYEQYF
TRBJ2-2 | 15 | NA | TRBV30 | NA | TGTGCCTGGAGTGTACCGGCCACGAACACCGGGGAGCTGTTTTTT | CAWSVPATNTGELFF
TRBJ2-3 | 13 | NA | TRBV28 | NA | TGTGCCAGCAGTTTTCAGTACACAGATACGCAGTATTTT | CASSFQYTDTQYF
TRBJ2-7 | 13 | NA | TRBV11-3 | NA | TGTGCCAGCAGCTTTAGAACCTCCTACGAGCAGTACTTC | CASSFRTSYEQYF
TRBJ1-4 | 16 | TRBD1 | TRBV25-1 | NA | TGTGCCAGCAGTGAATTCGGCGGACAGGGTAATGAAAAACTGTTTTTT | CASSEFGGQGNEKLFF
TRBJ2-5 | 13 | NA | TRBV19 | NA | TGTGCCAGTAGCTCACAGGTGGGAGAGACCCAGTACTTC | CASSSQVGETQYF